What follows describes a single T cell receptor (beta chain). This specimen belongs to a study of shared T cell receptors in the human thymus. This table comes from immunoSEQ multiplex PCR, and its TCRdb copy is limited to in-frame clones, with some not included. The sample lists roughly 710,000 clones; approximately 83% were seen once. This sample also appeared in a second study, on human thymus T cells. That work states: Gene usage (both V and J) appeared biased in thymic and blood repertoires. Related research reported highly overlapping thymic repertoires among unrelated individuals.

The sequenced sample was thymocytes. The receptor comes from a girl in the first two years of life with a congenital heart defect.

The CDR3 DNA follows: TGTGCCATCACTCCGGGACAGGGAGATTCACCCCTCCACTTT. Translating it yields CAITPGQGDSPLHF. This rearrangement joins TRBV10-3 to TRBJ1-6; 9 bases are shared with TRBD1. Germline V gene sequence: CDR1 ENHRY, CDR2 SYGVKD. The CDR3 is 14 amino acids. The junction had 6 bases not matched to a gene; V was cut back by 7 bases and J by 8 bases.